The text below deals with one TCR beta chain. The antigen is unknown. This specimen belongs to a study of T cells in Graves' hyperthyroidism and ophthalmopathy. Germline V lookup: CDR1 ENHRY, CDR2 SYGVKD. V shed 7 bases, J shed 6 bases, and the junction held 23 bases outside the gene matches. CDR3 length: 19 amino acids. Study-wide results and limits: A median roughly 6.6 months before onset, the model predicted ophthalmopathy. Classification by a 13 V-J model distinguished ophthalmopathy from stable hyperthyroidism.

TCR beta CDR3 region amplification was performed from RNA transcripts. HTBI primers drove first-round RT-PCR of the TCR CDR3. TCRdb recomputed calls from the multiplex PCR reads with MiXCR, one row per CDR3 protein. The sample yields about 640,000 distinct CDR3 sequences, less than 25% seen once. Specimen: blood. This chain uses TRBV10-3 with TRBJ2-2; TRBD1 matches at 7 bases. This TCR derives from a man aged 25-45 years with Graves' ophthalmopathy. CDR3 in amino acids: CAINGRPGGESGLAGELFF. Here the CDR3 DNA reads TGTGCCATCAATGGGCGTCCAGGGGGAGAATCGGGTTTGGCCGGGGAGCTGTTTTTT.